Below are 8 T cell receptor beta chains sequenced from a single sample in a study of blood T cell repertoires in COVID-19. Sequencing used immunoSEQ multiplex PCR; TCRdb keeps in-frame clones, though not all of them. In the table there are roughly 500,000 clones, around nine tenths of which are singletons. The sample comprised PBMCs or T cells enriched from blood (not recorded which). The receptors come from a woman between 55 and 75 years old who had recovered from COVID-19.

The CDR3 loop reads CASSPGSGTLSAQYF. Here the CDR3 DNA reads TGTGCCAGCTCACCTGGATCTGGGACTCTCAGCGCGCAGTATTTT. The chain carries TRBV18 and TRBJ2-3; D perhaps matches TRBD2 (6 bases). Germline V lookup: CDR1 KGHSH, CDR2 LQKENI. The CDR3 runs to 15 residues. V was cut by 3 bases and J by 10 bases, with 20 bases left in between.

This chain connects TRBV12-3 or TRBV12-4 to TRBJ1-5, with D unresolved. The CDR3 runs 13 residues. V dropped 8 bases and J dropped 6 bases, with 14 bases sitting between them. The CDR3 reads CASCGPRGQPQHF. As DNA, the CDR3 is TGTGCCAGCTGCGGGCCCCGGGGTCAGCCCCAGCATTTT.

The chain recombines TRBV7-6 with TRBJ2-6, with D uncertain. Trimming cost V 4 bases and J 0 bases, with 7 bases left between them. The CDR3 has 15 residues. Germline CDR1 reads SGHVS; CDR2 reads FNYEAQ. CDR3: CASSSTPSGANVLTF. The CDR3 DNA reads TGTGCCAGCAGCTCTACGCCCTCTGGGGCCAACGTCCTGACTTTC.

The chain is built from TRBV5-5 and TRBJ2-7, with TRBD1 matching 8 bases. The CDR3 totals 14 residues. The trim removed 0 bases at V and 4 bases at J, leaving 3 bases unmatched. Germline V gene lookup returns CDR1 SGHKS and CDR2 YYEKEE (reference sequence). CDR3 region: CASSLGQGMYEQYV. The DNA for the CDR3 is TGTGCCAGCAGCTTGGGACAGGGGATGTACGAGCAGTACGTC.

The chain uses TRBV11-2 and TRBJ2-1; 7 nucleotides match TRBD2. Trimming cost V 1 base and J 6 bases; bases outside gene matches: 6. The CDR3 has 15 residues. Germline CDR1 is SGHAT and CDR2 is FQNNGV. The CDR3 loop reads CASSLGGRRSNEQFF. For the CDR3, the DNA is TGTGCCAGCAGCTTAGGCGGGAGACGTTCCAATGAGCAGTTCTTC.

This chain uses TRBV5-4 with TRBJ2-7, with D unresolved. The CDR3 length is 13 residues. V lost 0 bases and J 3 bases, leaving 7 bases between the germline ends. Germline V gene data show CDR1 as SGHNT and CDR2 as YYREEE (reference sequence). As DNA, the CDR3 is TGTGCCAGCAGCTTGGTGGGCAGCTACGAGCAGTACGTC. It is translated as CASSLVGSYEQYV.

V and J are TRBV19 and TRBJ1-2; no firm D call. Germline loops: CDR1 LNHDA, CDR2 SQIVND (reference sequence). The CDR3 length is 15 residues. V was cut by 3 bases and J by 8 bases, with 19 bases left in between. CDR3 bases: TGTGCCAGTAGTATCGTTGTTGCACCTGGAGGGGGCTACACCTTC. Encoded protein: CASSIVVAPGGGYTF.

The CDR3 is CASSREGLRGTEAFF. CDR3 bases: TGTGCCAGCAGCCGCGAGGGGTTAAGGGGGACTGAAGCTTTCTTT. The chain recombines TRBV11-3 with TRBJ1-1, with D perhaps matching TRBD1 (6 bases). Germline CDR1 and CDR2: SGHNT and YENEEA. V was trimmed by 5 bases and J by 5 bases, leaving 18 bases between them. The CDR3 length is 15 residues. Using reference TRBV11-3 and TRBJ1-1 for the parts outside the CDR3, the full variable domain is EAGVVQSPRYKIIEKKQPVAFWCNPISGHNTLYWYLQNLGQGPELLIRYENEEAVDDSQLPKDRFSAERLKGVDSTLKIQPAELGDSAVYLCASSREGLRGTEAFFGQGTRLTVV.